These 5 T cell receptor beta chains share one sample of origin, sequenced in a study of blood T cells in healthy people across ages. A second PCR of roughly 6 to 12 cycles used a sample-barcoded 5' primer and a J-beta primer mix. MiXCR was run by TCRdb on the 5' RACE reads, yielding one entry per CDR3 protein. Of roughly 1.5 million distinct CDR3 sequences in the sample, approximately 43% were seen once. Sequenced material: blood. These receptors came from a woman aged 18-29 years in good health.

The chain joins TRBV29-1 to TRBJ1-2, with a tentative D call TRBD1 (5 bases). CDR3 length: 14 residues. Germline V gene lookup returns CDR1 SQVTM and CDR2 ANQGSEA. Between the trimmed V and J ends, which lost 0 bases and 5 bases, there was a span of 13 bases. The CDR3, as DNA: TGCAGCGTTGAAGATCTGGGGCAGGGTTATGGCTACACCTTC. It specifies CSVEDLGQGYGYTF.

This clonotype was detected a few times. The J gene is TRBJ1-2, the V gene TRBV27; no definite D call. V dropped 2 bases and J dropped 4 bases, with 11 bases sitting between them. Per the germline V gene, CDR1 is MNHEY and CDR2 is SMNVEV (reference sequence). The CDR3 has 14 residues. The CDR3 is CASSLKRASYGYTF. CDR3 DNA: TGTGCCAGCAGTTTAAAACGAGCCAGCTATGGCTACACCTTC.

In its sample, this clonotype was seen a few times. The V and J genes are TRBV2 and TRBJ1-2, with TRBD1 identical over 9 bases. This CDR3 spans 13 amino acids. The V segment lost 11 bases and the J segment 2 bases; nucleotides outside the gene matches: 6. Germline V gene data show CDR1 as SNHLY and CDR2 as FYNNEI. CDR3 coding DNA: TGTGCCGGAACAGGGGGCGACAACTATGGCTACACCTTC. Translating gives CAGTGGDNYGYTF.

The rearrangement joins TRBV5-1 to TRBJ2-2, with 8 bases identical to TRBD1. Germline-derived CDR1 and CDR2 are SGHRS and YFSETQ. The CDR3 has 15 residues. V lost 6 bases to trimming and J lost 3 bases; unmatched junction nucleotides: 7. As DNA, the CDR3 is TGCGCCAGCAATCCCAGGGGGCAGGACACCGGGGAGCTGTTTTTT. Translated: CASNPRGQDTGELFF.

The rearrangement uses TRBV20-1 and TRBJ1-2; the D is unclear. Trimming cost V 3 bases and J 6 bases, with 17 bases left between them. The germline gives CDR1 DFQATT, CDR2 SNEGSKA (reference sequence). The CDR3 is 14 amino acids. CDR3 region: CSASSGIPSNGYTF. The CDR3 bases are TGCAGTGCTAGCTCGGGAATACCCAGCAATGGCTACACCTTC.